One and the same sample provided the 13 T cell receptor beta chains below, sequenced in a study of regulatory T cells in long-lasting Graves disease. According to the study, TCR beta libraries were built with iRepertoire HTBI primers and CDR3-region Arm-PCR. TCRdb itself ran the multiplex PCR reads through MiXCR, one entry per CDR3 protein. The table shows some 450,000 distinct CDR3 sequences, with around 20% occurring only once. As for time point: persistent/refractory GD, antithyroid drugs over 5 years with positive TRAb. There was RNA extracted from PBMCs, and the TCR library was made from it. The input for sequencing was peripheral blood mononuclear cells (PBMCs), taken when the disease was refractory, from a patient treated with antithyroid drugs. These receptors all stem from a female donor with Graves disease.

This clonotype has just one count. This chain connects TRBV2 to TRBJ1-4; 8 nucleotides match TRBD1. V trimming: 6 bases; J trimming: 7 bases; junction bases outside the gene matches: 16. The CDR3 totals 17 residues. CDR1 is SNHLY and CDR2 is FYNNEI in the germline V gene. As DNA, the CDR3 is TGTGCCAGCAGCTCCGGGACAGGACCCTCGAGGGGTGAAAAACTGTTTTTT. Translation: CASSSGTGPSRGEKLFF.

The sample holds a few counts of this clonotype. V gene TRBV5-1 combines with J gene TRBJ1-4; possibly TRBD1 for D (5 bases). The CDR3 totals 16 residues. V was cut by 4 bases and J by 4 bases, with 17 bases left in between. Germline V CDR1 and CDR2: SGHRS, YFSETQ. CDR3: CASSIQGRGFNEKLFF. CDR3 nucleotides: TGCGCCAGCAGCATCCAAGGACGGGGCTTTAATGAAAAACTGTTTTTT.

This clonotype was detected a few times. J is TRBJ2-7 and V is TRBV27, with 12 nucleotides matching TRBD1. The CDR3 is 16 residues long. Germline V gene lookup returns CDR1 MNHEY and CDR2 SMNVEV (reference sequence). With V trimmed by 3 bases and J by 5 bases, 8 bases remained unmatched. Here the CDR3 reads CASSFRSGTGGHEQYF. In DNA form, the CDR3 reads TGTGCCAGCAGTTTCCGCTCCGGGACAGGGGGCCACGAGCAGTACTTC.

The chain is built from TRBV19 and TRBJ1-2; the D is unclear. Trimming removed 7 bases at V and 8 bases at J, with 11 bases between. In germline, CDR1 is LNHDA, CDR2 SQIVND (reference sequence). The CDR3 sequence is 11 residues long. CDR3: CASIGTVGYTF. The DNA of the CDR3 is TGTGCCAGTATCGGAACGGTCGGCTACACCTTC. Filled out from reference TRBV19 and TRBJ1-2, the complete variable domain reads DGGITQSPKYLFRKEGQNVTLSCEQNLNHDAMYWYRQDPGQGLRLIYYSQIVNDFQKGDIAEGYSVSREKKESFPLTVTSAQKNPTAFYLCASIGTVGYTFGSGTRLTVV.

This rearrangement joins TRBV28 to TRBJ2-7, with D perhaps matching TRBD1 (6 bases). The CDR3 spans 15 residues. Germline V gene sequence: CDR1 MDHEN, CDR2 SYDVKM. The germline V and J ends were trimmed by 5 bases and 2 bases, with 16 bases remaining between them. CDR3 region: CASSTRTVRAYEQYF. The DNA of the CDR3 is TGTGCCAGCAGTACAAGGACAGTCCGGGCCTACGAGCAGTACTTC.

In this sample, this clonotype turned up many times. The chain recombines TRBV7-2 with TRBJ1-4; TRBD1 matches at 8 bases. After removal of 3 bases from V and 4 bases from J, the junction contained 4 bases not matched to a gene. Germline CDR1 SGHTA, CDR2 FQGNSA. This CDR3 region has 15 residues. The CDR3 nucleotides read TGTGCCAGCAGCTTTAAGACAGGGGATAATGAAAAACTGTTTTTT. Translated: CASSFKTGDNEKLFF. The full variable domain, in which reference TRBV7-2 and TRBJ1-4 provide the parts outside the CDR3, is GAGVSQSPSNKVTEKGKDVELRCDPISGHTALYWYRQSLGQGLEFLIYFQGNSAPDKSGLPSDRFSAERTGGSVSTLTIQRTQQEDSAVYLCASSFKTGDNEKLFFGSGTQLSVL.

This clonotype was detected only a few times. The CDR3 sequence is CASRPRNTGELFF. DNA of the CDR3: TGTGCCAGCAGGCCCAGAAATACCGGGGAGCTGTTTTTT. V usage is TRBV2 and J usage is TRBJ2-2, with D unresolved. Germline V gene lookup returns CDR1 SNHLY and CDR2 FYNNEI. The CDR3 spans 13 residues. V shed 6 bases and J shed 5 bases, with 10 bases lying between them.

The chain links TRBV4-1 to TRBJ1-2; a possible D gene is TRBD1 (6 bases). This CDR3 spans 17 amino acids. V was clipped by 1 base and J by 4 bases, with 19 bases between them. The V gene's germline CDR1 is MGHRA and CDR2 YSYEKL. The CDR3: CASSQVNGQSTPYGYTF. For the CDR3, the DNA is TGCGCCAGCAGCCAAGTGAACGGACAGTCAACACCCTATGGCTACACCTTC.

The J gene is TRBJ1-5, the V gene TRBV19, with D uncertain. V was shortened by 4 bases and J by 2 bases, with 18 bases between the two germline ends. CDR3 size: 17 residues. The germline CDR1 and CDR2 sequences are LNHDA and SQIVND (reference sequence). The DNA for the CDR3 is TGTGCCAGTAGTACGTCAGAGCCCCCACGGGGCAATCAGCCCCAGCATTTT. This translates into CASSTSEPPRGNQPQHF.

The sample holds one count of this clonotype. The V and J genes are TRBV7-2 and TRBJ2-5, with D perhaps matching TRBD2 (6 bases). The germline V and J ends were trimmed by 4 bases and 1 base, with 19 bases remaining between them. The CDR3 has 17 residues. Germline assignment: CDR1 SGHTA and CDR2 FQGNSA. The CDR3 here is CASSSSGLRGLQETQYF. CDR3 DNA: TGTGCCAGCAGCTCCTCGGGTTTGCGGGGACTCCAAGAGACCCAGTACTTC.

This clonotype was seen ten or more times. This chain connects TRBV15 to TRBJ2-5; possibly TRBD2 for D (6 bases). CDR1 is LNHNV, CDR2 YYDKDF, per germline (reference sequence). Trimming pared 0 bases from V and 3 bases from J, leaving 17 bases between. CDR3 size: 17 residues. The CDR3, as DNA: TGTGCCACCAGCAGAGATGGTCCGGGGACTCCTGAAGAGACCCAGTACTTC. It specifies CATSRDGPGTPEETQYF.

This chain links TRBV4-1 with TRBJ2-7; TRBD2 agrees at 12 bases. Looked up from germline, CDR1 is MGHRA and CDR2 is YSYEKL. There are 17 residues in the CDR3. Unmatched junction bases numbered 8, after V lost 2 bases and J lost 3 bases. CDR3 region: CASSQTPGLAGLYEQYF. The DNA of the CDR3 is TGCGCCAGCAGCCAAACTCCGGGACTAGCGGGCCTCTACGAGCAGTACTTC.

This clonotype occurred many times. The J gene is TRBJ1-2, the V gene TRBV6-1; the D is unclear. The CDR3 totals 14 residues. CDR1 is MNHNS and CDR2 is SASEGT in the germline V gene. Trimming left V 2 bases short and J 6 bases short, with 13 bases between. This chain's CDR3 is CASSELGGRDGYTF. The CDR3 DNA sequence: TGTGCCAGCAGTGAATTGGGCGGTAGGGATGGCTACACCTTC.